This TCR beta chain was captured in a study of blood T cells in healthy people across ages. Sample-barcoded 5' priming and a J-beta primer mix drove a second PCR of 7 to 11 cycles. Each cDNA molecule, via a template-switch adaptor with 12 random nucleotides, was tagged. Each CDR3 protein gets one entry after TCRdb re-called the 5' RACE reads with MiXCR. The top ten clones hold approximately 7.7% of a sample with about 1.7 million distinct CDR3 sequences, 28% of them seen once. The CDR3 is 14 amino acids. V was clipped by 3 bases and J by 1 base; unmatched bases: 3. CDR1 and CDR2 from the germline V gene are DFQATT and SNEGSKA (reference sequence). Study-level points and caveats: Because sorting was not performed, PBMCs prevented conclusive naive versus antigen-experienced comparison. Whereas aged donors had fewer naive CD4+ cells, long-lived donors had more of them and higher diversity.

In this sample, this clonotype turned up many times. Its antigen is still unknown. PBMCs, at least 6 million per sample, were isolated. This chain connects TRBV20-1 to TRBJ2-3; 8 nucleotides match TRBD2. The sequencing sample was made of blood. The source is a woman in her twenties or thirties in good health. In nucleotides, the CDR3 is TGCAGTGCTAGGAGCGGGGGAGGCACAGATACGCAGTATTTT. It is translated as CSARSGGGTDTQYF.